A single sample is the source of the 26 T cell receptor beta chains below, sequenced in a study of beta chain features in type 1 diabetes. Of the isolated RNA, all was reverse transcribed, and so the sequenced material was expressed TCRB transcripts. Some clones are missing from TCRdb's copy, which holds only in-frame ones; the method was immunoSEQ multiplex PCR. The data show around 430,000 clones, 25% to 35% seen once. The specimen sequenced was naive CD4+ T cells from blood. All receptors come from a man aged 18 to 30 in good health.

The chain has TRBV1 and TRBJ2-7; the listed D gene, TRBD2, was not tested against the DNA. TRBV1 is recorded as a pseudogene. This CDR3 is 10 amino acids long. CDR3 amino acids: CTRLDYEQYF. Written as DNA, the CDR3 is TGCACCAGATTAGATTACGAGCAGTACTTC.

The chain combines TRBV5-1 with TRBJ2-7; D might be TRBD2 (5 bases). Trimming removed 1 base from V and 5 bases from J, with 13 bases in between. Germline V CDR1 and CDR2: SGHRS, YFSETQ. This CDR3 contains 14 residues. CDR3 DNA sequence: TGCGCCAGCAGCTTGCCCGGGATTAACGACGAGCAGTACTTC. Protein sequence: CASSLPGINDEQYF.

The genes are TRBV18 and TRBJ2-1; 10 bases are shared with TRBD2. The CDR3 loop spans 16 amino acids. Germline loops: CDR1 KGHSH, CDR2 LQKENI. V gave up 4 bases and J gave up 3 bases; unmatched junction bases: 6. The CDR3 loop reads CASSLNRLAGYNEQFF. Here the CDR3 DNA reads TGTGCCAGCTCACTCAACCGACTAGCGGGCTACAATGAGCAGTTCTTC.

This clone was observed a handful of times. J is TRBJ2-1 and V is TRBV28; D is unresolved. Per germline, CDR1 MDHEN and CDR2 SYDVKM. The ends were cut back, 6 bases at V and 5 bases at J, with 8 bases in the middle. CDR3 length: 12 residues. The CDR3 nucleotides are TGTGCCAGCAGGACTCCTAACAATGAGCAGTTCTTC. It translates to CASRTPNNEQFF.

A few counts support this clone. The CDR3 coding sequence is TGTGCCAGCAACCTACTAGCGGGAAGCTCCTACGAGCAGTACTTC. It specifies CASNLLAGSSYEQYF. The chain joins TRBV6-6 to TRBJ2-7; the match to TRBD2 covers 10 bases. Germline assignment: CDR1 MNHNY and CDR2 SVGAGI (reference sequence). The ends lost 7 bases at V and 0 bases at J; junction bases unmatched: 6. The CDR3 loop spans 15 amino acids.

The chain uses TRBV29-1 and TRBJ2-3; 7 positions match TRBD2. V dropped 7 bases and J dropped 2; count of bases not matched to a gene: 3. CDR3 length: 12 residues. The V gene's germline CDR1 is SQVTM and CDR2 ANQGSEA. As DNA, the CDR3 is TGCAGCGCCCGGGACTACACAGATACGCAGTATTTT. Translating it yields CSARDYTDTQYF.

Only a few counts were recorded for this clone. The V gene is TRBV9, the J gene TRBJ2-3; 10 nucleotides agree with TRBD2. Per germline, CDR1 SGDLS and CDR2 YYNGEE. The CDR3 is 18 amino acids. V lost 0 bases, J lost 6 bases, and 13 bases stayed unmatched. CDR3 bases: TGTGCCAGCAGCGTAGGGCTAGCGGGAGCCCTGCACATGGATACGCAGTATTTT. Residues: CASSVGLAGALHMDTQYF.

This clone has just a few counts. The J gene is TRBJ1-2, the V gene TRBV6-1, with TRBD1 as a possible D gene (5 bases). CDR3 size: 13 residues. From germline, CDR1 is MNHNS and CDR2 SASEGT. Trimming cost V 7 bases and J 4 bases, with 13 bases left between them. This CDR3 is CASNLQDLYGYTF. DNA of the CDR3: TGTGCCAGCAATTTACAGGACCTCTATGGCTACACCTTC.

This chain connects TRBV29-1 to TRBJ2-5; maybe TRBD1 (7 bases). V was cut by 7 bases and J by 5 bases, with 17 bases left in between. The germline CDR1 and CDR2 sequences are SQVTM and ANQGSEA. The CDR3 runs 13 residues. The CDR3 sequence: CSETRGAGETQYF. The CDR3 nucleotides are TGCAGCGAGACCAGGGGGGCTGGGGAGACCCAGTACTTC.

J is TRBJ1-2 and V is TRBV30; D uncertain. The V gene lost 3 bases and the J gene lost 3 bases, with 14 bases spanning the gap. Per germline, CDR1 GTSNPN and CDR2 SVGIG (reference sequence). The CDR3 loop spans 14 amino acids. The CDR3 nucleotides read TGTGCCTGGAGGTACTCCCGGAGGGACTATGGCTACACCTTC. Its translation is CAWRYSRRDYGYTF.

This clone turned up a few times. The chain combines TRBV13 with TRBJ2-3; weak D call: TRBD2 (6 bases). Germline loops: CDR1 PRHDT, CDR2 FYEKMQ (reference sequence). The CDR3 sequence is 16 residues long. Trimming removed 4 bases from V and 0 bases from J, with 14 bases in between. The DNA of the CDR3 is TGTGCCAGCAGCTCCCAGCGGGTCCCTAGCACAGATACGCAGTATTTT. It codes for CASSSQRVPSTDTQYF.

The gene calls are TRBV4-3 and TRBJ2-7; 12 bases agree with TRBD2. The CDR3 has 15 amino acids. With 4 bases clipped from V and 2 bases from J, the junction kept 3 bases outside the gene matches. Per the germline V gene, CDR1 is LGHNA and CDR2 is YSLEER. In DNA, the CDR3 is TGCGCCAGCAGCCCCCGACTAGCGGGAGCCTACGAGCAGTACTTC. It is translated as CASSPRLAGAYEQYF.

The chain combines TRBV19 with TRBJ2-6; no clear D. Trimming removed 6 bases at V and 2 bases at J, with 5 bases between. There are 13 residues in the CDR3. Germline CDR1 LNHDA, CDR2 SQIVND (reference sequence). CDR3 coding DNA: TGTGCCAGTAGCACTACTGGGGCCAACGTCCTGACTTTC. This encodes CASSTTGANVLTF.

This sequence joins TRBV19 and TRBJ1-2, with 8 nucleotides matching TRBD1. The V and J ends lost 1 base and 3 bases, in that order; junction bases with no gene match: 1. The CDR3 runs to 14 residues. Germline V CDR1 and CDR2: LNHDA, SQIVND (reference sequence). CDR3 sequence: CASSIATGDYGYTF. CDR3 nucleotides: TGTGCCAGTAGTATAGCGACAGGGGACTATGGCTACACCTTC.

In its sample, this clone was seen a few times. The V call is TRBV5-1, the J call TRBJ2-3, with D perhaps given as TRBD1 or TRBD2 (5 bases each). V was shortened by 4 bases and J by 0 bases, with 12 bases between the two germline ends. This CDR3 has 15 residues. The germline V gene encodes CDR1 SGHRS and CDR2 YFSETQ. This chain's CDR3 is CASSIRDGSTDTQYF. The CDR3 DNA sequence: TGCGCCAGCAGCATACGGGACGGAAGCACAGATACGCAGTATTTT.

CDR3 bases: TGCGCCACCCGGCCCGACCTTCACAATGAGCAGTTCTTC. The encoded protein is CATRPDLHNEQFF. The V call is TRBV5-1, the J call TRBJ2-1, with no clear D. V lost 9 bases and J 5 bases, leaving 15 bases between the germline ends. The CDR3 is made up of 13 amino acids. The germline V gene encodes CDR1 SGHRS and CDR2 YFSETQ. Supplemented by reference TRBV5-1 and TRBJ2-1, the full variable domain reads KAGVTQTPRYLIKTRGQQVTLSCSPISGHRSVSWYQQTPGQGLQFLFEYFSETQRNKGNFPGRFSGRQFSNSRSEMNVSTLELGDSALYLCATRPDLHNEQFFGPGTRLTVL.

This clone was counted between two and nine times. The rearrangement links TRBV29-1 to TRBJ1-5; D gene unclear. Germline CDR1 is SQVTM and CDR2 is ANQGSEA. CDR3 size: 13 residues. V was trimmed by 4 bases and J by 3 bases, leaving 10 bases between them. In nucleotides, the CDR3 is TGCAGCGTTGGGAGGGATACCAATCAGCCCCAGCATTTT. It is translated as CSVGRDTNQPQHF.

The chain is built from TRBV5-1 and TRBJ2-5, with D possibly TRBD2 on 5 matching bases. CDR1 and CDR2 from the germline V gene are SGHRS and YFSETQ. CDR3 length equals 14 residues. With 2 bases removed from V and 2 bases from J, the gap between germline ends came to 10 bases. The CDR3 reads CASSFGVGQETQYF. The DNA of the CDR3 is TGCGCCAGCAGCTTCGGGGTGGGGCAAGAGACCCAGTACTTC.

V gene TRBV5-6 combines with J gene TRBJ2-5, with D unclear. The germline V and J ends were trimmed by 0 bases and 5 bases, with 8 bases remaining between them. The germline CDR1 and CDR2 sequences are SGHDT and YYEEEE. The CDR3 totals 13 residues. The CDR3 DNA is TGTGCCAGCAGCTTGGCAGGTGGGGAGACCCAGTACTTC. Protein sequence: CASSLAGGETQYF. The full variable domain, completed using reference TRBV5-6 and TRBJ2-5, is DAGVTQSPTHLIKTRGQQVTLRCSPKSGHDTVSWYQQALGQGPQFIFQYYEEEERQRGNFPDRFSGHQFPNYSSELNVNALLLGDSALYLCASSLAGGETQYFGPGTRLLVL.

The count of this clone is one. The chain is built from TRBV12-5 and TRBJ1-1; TRBD1 might be the D (5 bases). V shed 1 base and J shed 5 bases, with 14 bases lying between them. The CDR3 has 15 amino acids. Germline assignment: CDR1 LGHNT and CDR2 FRNRAP. The CDR3 here is CASGLGDGGRTEAFF. The CDR3 DNA reads TGTGCTAGTGGTTTGGGCGACGGGGGTCGGACTGAAGCTTTCTTT. Together with reference TRBV12-5 and TRBJ1-1, the CDR3 gives the full variable domain: DARVTQTPRHKVTEMGQEVTMRCQPILGHNTVFWYRQTMMQGLELLAYFRNRAPLDDSGMPKDRFSAEMPDATLATLKIQPSEPRDSAVYFCASGLGDGGRTEAFFGQGTRLTVV.

The rearrangement joins TRBV28 to TRBJ1-3; D is uncertain. Germline loops: CDR1 MDHEN, CDR2 SYDVKM. Trimming removed 5 bases at V and 0 bases at J, with 8 bases between. CDR3 length equals 14 residues. The CDR3 nucleotides are TGTGCCAGCAGTACCGGCTACTCTGGAAACACCATATATTTT. As protein: CASSTGYSGNTIYF.

The chain employs TRBV18 and TRBJ2-3, with D perhaps TRBD2 (5 bases). V lost 2 bases and J lost 1, with 10 bases in between. The CDR3 spans 15 residues. CDR1 is KGHSH, CDR2 LQKENI, per germline. The CDR3 sequence is CASSPGMGGTDTQYF. DNA of the CDR3: TGTGCCAGCTCACCAGGCATGGGAGGCACAGATACGCAGTATTTT.

V gene TRBV2 combines with J gene TRBJ2-3; 9 nucleotides match TRBD2. V was clipped by 4 bases and J by 3 bases; unmatched bases: 2. The CDR3 has 14 residues. The germline CDR1 and CDR2 sequences are SNHLY and FYNNEI. For the CDR3, the DNA is TGTGCCAGCAGTGGAGCGGGAGGTACAGATACGCAGTATTTT. Encoded protein: CASSGAGGTDTQYF.

This clone was seen a handful of times. Other DNA sequences of this sample code for an identical CDR3. The chain employs TRBV7-3 and TRBJ2-1, with TRBD1 matching over 7 bases. Looked up from germline, CDR1 is SGHTA and CDR2 is FQGTGA. This CDR3 is 14 amino acids long. J lost 1 base, V lost 5 bases, and 2 bases had no gene match. The chain's CDR3 is CASSPGQSYNEQFF. For the CDR3, the DNA is TGTGCCAGCAGCCCGGGACAGTCCTACAATGAGCAGTTCTTC.

The sample holds a few counts of this clone. The V call is TRBV11-2, the J call TRBJ2-5; tentatively, D is TRBD2 (6 bases). This CDR3 region has 15 residues. V dropped 4 bases and J dropped 4 bases, with 16 bases sitting between them. Germline lookup yields CDR1 SGHAT and CDR2 FQNNGV. Written as DNA, the CDR3 is TGTGCCAGCAGCTGGTTCGTGGGGGGAGGAGAGACCCAGTACTTC. Amino acids: CASSWFVGGGETQYF. The full variable domain, with the rest looked up from reference TRBV11-2 and TRBJ2-5, is EAGVAQSPRYKIIEKRQSVAFWCNPISGHATLYWYQQILGQGPKLLIQFQNNGVVDDSQLPKDRFSAERLKGVDSTLKIQPAKLEDSAVYLCASSWFVGGGETQYFGPGTRLLVL.

This chain joins TRBV11-2 and TRBJ2-7; D may be TRBD2 (6 bases). Germline-derived CDR1 and CDR2 are SGHAT and FQNNGV. The CDR3 is 13 residues long. The V end was cut by 2 bases, the J end by 4 bases, with 9 bases between. Here the CDR3 reads CASSLLAAYEQYF. The CDR3 region has the DNA TGTGCCAGCAGCTTATTAGCGGCATACGAGCAGTACTTC.